The 8 T cell receptor beta chains reported below all come from one sample, sequenced in a study of graft-versus-host responses after intestinal transplantation. Libraries were prepared by immunoSEQ multiplex PCR; TCRdb keeps only in-frame clonotypes and omits some of them. The data hold 20,000 to 25,000 clones, with approximately 93% observed a single time. This specimen was PBMCs, taken 156 days after intestinal transplant. All receptors derive from a human patient who received an intestinal transplant, so some T cells may come from the graft donor.

The rearrangement uses TRBV9 and TRBJ2-6; tentatively, D is TRBD1 (8 bases). Deletions cut 4 bases from V and 2 bases from J, with 22 bases between. The CDR3 is 19 amino acids. The V gene's germline CDR1 is SGDLS and CDR2 YYNGEE. CDR3 in amino acids: CASSRRTGRELAGANVLTF. The CDR3 bases are TGTGCCAGCAGCCGACGGACAGGGAGGGAGCTGGCTGGGGCCAACGTCCTGACTTTC.

The CDR3 nucleotides read TGTGCCAGTAGTGCACTACAGGGGTGGACTGAAGCTTTCTTT. This encodes CASSALQGWTEAFF. The genes are TRBV19 and TRBJ1-1, with 7 positions matching TRBD1. V lost 5 bases to trimming and J lost 5 bases; unmatched junction nucleotides: 8. The CDR3 runs 14 residues. Germline CDR1 and CDR2: LNHDA and SQIVND (reference sequence).

The chain combines TRBV4-3 with TRBJ2-5, with a weak D call TRBD2 (7 bases). The germline V gene encodes CDR1 LGHNA and CDR2 YSLEER. The CDR3 has 16 residues. Trimming left V 0 bases short and J 7 bases short, with 18 bases between. CDR3 loop: CASSQDPLGGRGTQYF. In DNA form, the CDR3 reads TGCGCCAGCAGCCAAGATCCCCTAGGGGGGAGGGGGACCCAGTACTTC.

The CDR3 spells CASSLRTEGREQYF. CDR3 DNA: TGTGCCAGCAGCCTTAGGACGGAGGGAAGAGAGCAGTACTTC. V and J are TRBV28 and TRBJ2-7; D is perhaps TRBD2 (6 bases). This CDR3 spans 14 amino acids. The V gene's germline CDR1 is MDHEN and CDR2 SYDVKM. V lost 6 bases to trimming and J lost 7 bases, with 19 bases between them.

This clone has a single count. The chain combines TRBV28 with TRBJ2-7; D is perhaps TRBD1 or TRBD2 (5 bases each). The CDR3 is 12 amino acids. Germline V gene data show CDR1 as MDHEN and CDR2 as SYDVKM. With 5 bases removed from V and 6 bases from J, the gap between germline ends came to 11 bases. CDR3 sequence (DNA): TGTGCCAGCAGTGCCGACAGCGGCGAGCAGTACTTC. This gives the protein CASSADSGEQYF.

The chain carries TRBV4-3 and TRBJ2-1; perhaps TRBD2 as D (6 bases). The V end was cut by 0 bases, the J end by 4 bases, with 10 bases between. The CDR3 covers 15 residues. Germline V gives CDR1 LGHNA, CDR2 YSLEER. CDR3 sequence reads: CASSQDWDSYNEQFF. DNA for the CDR3: TGCGCCAGCAGCCAAGATTGGGACTCATACAATGAGCAGTTCTTC.

CDR3 bases: TGTGCCAGCGTGGCAGAATCCTACAATGAGCAGTTCTTC. Translating it yields CASVAESYNEQFF. V is TRBV2 and J is TRBJ2-1; no definite D call. Trimming removed 8 bases from V and 1 base from J, with 9 bases in between. The CDR3 is 13 residues long. The germline gives CDR1 SNHLY, CDR2 FYNNEI.

V gene TRBV5-6 combines with J gene TRBJ1-1; D gene uncertain. The CDR3 extends over 15 amino acids. Germline V CDR1 and CDR2: SGHDT, YYEEEE. The ends were cut back, 4 bases at V and 1 base at J, with 14 bases in the middle. CDR3 in DNA: TGTGCCAGCAGCCCCGGACGAGGCTGGAACACTGAAGCTTTCTTT. Translated: CASSPGRGWNTEAFF.